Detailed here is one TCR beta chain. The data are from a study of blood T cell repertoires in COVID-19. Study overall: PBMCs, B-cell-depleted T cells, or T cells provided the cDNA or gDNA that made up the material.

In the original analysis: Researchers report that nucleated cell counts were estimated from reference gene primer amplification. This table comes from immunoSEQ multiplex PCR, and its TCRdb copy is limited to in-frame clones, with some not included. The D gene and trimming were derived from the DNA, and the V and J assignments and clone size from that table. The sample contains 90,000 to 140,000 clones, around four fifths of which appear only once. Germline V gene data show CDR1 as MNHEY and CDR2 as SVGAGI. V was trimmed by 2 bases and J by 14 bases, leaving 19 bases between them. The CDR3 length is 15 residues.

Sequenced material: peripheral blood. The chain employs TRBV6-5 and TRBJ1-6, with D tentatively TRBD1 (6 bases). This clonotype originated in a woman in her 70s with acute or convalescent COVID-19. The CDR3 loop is CASSYGGAGDRALHF. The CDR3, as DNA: TGTGCCAGCAGTTACGGGGGGGCAGGGGATAGGGCCCTCCACTTT.